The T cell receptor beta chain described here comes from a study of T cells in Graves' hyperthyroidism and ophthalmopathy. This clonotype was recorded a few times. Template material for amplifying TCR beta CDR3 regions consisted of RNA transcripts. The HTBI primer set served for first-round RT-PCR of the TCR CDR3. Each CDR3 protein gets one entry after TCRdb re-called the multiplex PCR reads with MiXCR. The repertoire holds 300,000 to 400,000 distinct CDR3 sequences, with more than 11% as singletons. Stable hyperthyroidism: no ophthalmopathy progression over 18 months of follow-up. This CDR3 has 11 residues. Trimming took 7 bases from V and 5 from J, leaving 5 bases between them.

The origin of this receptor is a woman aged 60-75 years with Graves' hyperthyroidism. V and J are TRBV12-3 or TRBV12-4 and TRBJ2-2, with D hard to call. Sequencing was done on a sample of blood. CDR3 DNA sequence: TGTGCCAGCACCGTAACCGGGGAGCTGTTTTTT. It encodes CASTVTGELFF.